The clone carrying this T cell receptor beta chain was recorded only once. The antigen remains undetermined. These data come from a study of follicular helper T cells after annual influenza vaccination. General study results and limits: ICOS+CD38+ cTfh clonality tracked population frequency, and its change tracked circulating plasmablast change.

V was shortened by 3 bases and J by 7 bases, with 10 bases between the two germline ends. There are 13 residues in the CDR3. Germline CDR1 SNHLY, CDR2 FYNNEI. Sample time point: 2014-2015 season, pre-vaccination. No donor had influenza vaccine in the prior 6 months; all lived in the community. Sorted cTfh were non-naive CD4+CXCR5+PD-1+, either ICOS+CD38+ or ICOS-CD38-. Sequencing of TCRB used Survey level resolution. Libraries were prepared by immunoSEQ multiplex PCR; TCRdb keeps only in-frame clonotypes and omits some of them. In the table there are 7,500 to 9,500 clones, 80% to 90% of which are singletons.

The receptor's source is an adult who received the influenza vaccine. The rearrangement joins TRBV2 to TRBJ2-1; the D is unclear. The sample in question was CXCR5+ CD38- circulating T follicular helper cells from blood, obtained on the day of influenza vaccination. Described subset: circulating Tfh, non-naive CD4+CXCR5+PD-1+ (ICOS+CD38+ or ICOS-CD38-). The CDR3 sequence is CASSELARNEQFF. The CDR3 DNA sequence: TGTGCCAGCAGTGAGTTGGCGAGGAATGAGCAGTTCTTC.